The table lists the clone carrying this TCR beta chain with a count of one. This entry is derived from a study of blood T cell repertoires in COVID-19. Across the whole study: Samples came from the United States, Italy and Spain, spanning acute and convalescent COVID-19.

Deletions cut 7 bases from V and 3 bases from J, with 12 bases between. This CDR3 region has 13 residues. Germline CDR1 reads MNHEY; CDR2 reads SVGAGI. Assay used: immunoSEQ multiplex PCR; TCRdb lists only in-frame clones, some missing. This table holds about 240,000 clones, approximately 82% found once. The J gene is TRBJ1-2, the V gene TRBV6-5; D is possibly TRBD1 (5 bases). The sequenced sample was peripheral blood. The TCR originated in a woman aged 18 to 35 with acute or convalescent COVID-19. The CDR3 DNA reads as TGTGCCAGCAACCCAGGGAGGGACTATGGCTACACCTTC. It is translated as CASNPGRDYGYTF.